Listed below are T cell receptor beta chains from one sample, sequenced in a study of T-cell memory formation after mild COVID-19. TCRdb fed the 5' RACE reads into MiXCR, producing one record per CDR3 protein. Here the sample spans a few hundred thousand distinct CDR3 sequences, more than 8% being singletons. Sequenced sample: PBMCs or a T cell subset sorted from them (not recorded which). The receptor set was obtained from a man aged 18 to 30 who had mild COVID-19 (a few samples of this study predate the infection). Cell type and time point are not known. Each CDR3 is given with its conserved first and last residue. Fields, in order: clone size, CDR3 length, J gene, D gene, V gene, CDR3 DNA, CDR3 protein. D genes are given only for firm matches. Some rows have no size entry. The others give once, few or many, or a class for an expanded clone.

few 13 TRBJ2-5 . TRBV25-1 TGTGCCAGCATGGGGCGAAATCAAGAGACCCAGTACTTC CASMGRNQETQYF
few 13 TRBJ2-3 . TRBV11-2 TGTGCCAGCAGCTCCCCCTACTTGGATACGCAGTATTTT CASSSPYLDTQYF
many 12 TRBJ2-4 . TRBV12-3/TRBV12-4 TGTGCCAGCATGGGGTTTGTGAACATTCAGTACTTC CASMGFVNIQYF
. 16 TRBJ2-2 . TRBV10-3 TGTGCCATCGGGAAAGTCGTAGCGGCCAACACCGGGGAGCTGTTTTTT CAIGKVVAANTGELFF
many 15 TRBJ2-7 . TRBV9 TGTGCCAGCAGCCCCTTGGGGGCCGACCCCTACGAGCAGTACTTC CASSPLGADPYEQYF
many 15 TRBJ2-2 . TRBV11-2 TGTGCCAGCAGCCCCGGGCGGGGGCAGGGCGGGGAGCTGTTTTTT CASSPGRGQGGELFF
few 14 TRBJ1-6 . TRBV6-6 TGTGCCAGCAGGTCCGGGGACTATAATTCACCCCTCCACTTT CASRSGDYNSPLHF
many 14 TRBJ1-5 TRBD1 TRBV5-6 TGTGCCAGCAGCTCGGGGACAGGTTGGCAGCCCCAGCATTTT CASSSGTGWQPQHF
. 13 TRBJ1-2 . TRBV19 TGTGCCAGTACCCTCGGTGCGACTGGGGGCTACACCTTC CASTLGATGGYTF
. 17 TRBJ2-3 TRBD2 TRBV6-2/TRBV6-3 TGTGCCAGCAGTTACTCCCCGGGCGGGGGGCGCACAGATACGCAGTATTTT CASSYSPGGGRTDTQYF
. 14 TRBJ2-5 . TRBV2 TGTGCCAGCAGTGAAGCTATCTTACAAGAGACCCAGTACTTC CASSEAILQETQYF
. 14 TRBJ2-3 TRBD1 TRBV28 TGTGCCAGCTCGACAGGACAGGGCACAGATACGCAGTATTTT CASSTGQGTDTQYF
. 16 TRBJ1-4 TRBD1 TRBV6-5 TGTGCCAGCAGGTTACTCCGGGACAGGGGTAATGAAAAACTGTTTTTT CASRLLRDRGNEKLFF
. 15 TRBJ2-7 . TRBV12-3/TRBV12-4 TGTGCCAGCAGAAAGGGATCAGGGTTGAGCTACGAGCAGTACTTC CASRKGSGLSYEQYF
. 15 TRBJ2-5 . TRBV6-2/TRBV6-3 TGTGCCAGCAGTTATGCCCAGGGAGTTGGAGAGACCCAGTACTTC CASSYAQGVGETQYF
. 17 TRBJ1-5 . TRBV4-2 TGTGCCAGCAGCCAATATCCGGGGCCTTATCGCAATCAGCCCCAGCATTTT CASSQYPGPYRNQPQHF
. 14 TRBJ1-1 . TRBV27 TGTGCCAGCAGACCACGGGGGGACTACGCCGAAGCTTTCTTT CASRPRGDYAEAFF
. 17 TRBJ2-3 TRBD2 TRBV6-5 TGTGCCAGCAGGGGGGATGGACGGAGCGGGGGCACAGATACGCAGTATTTT CASRGDGRSGGTDTQYF
. 13 TRBJ2-1 . TRBV29-1 TGCAGCGTTGGTGGGACGGCCCCACCAGAGCAGTTCTTC CSVGGTAPPEQFF
. 15 TRBJ1-5 . TRBV4-1 TGCGCCAGCAGCCTCGGCTTAGGGCGCAATCAGCCCCAGCATTTT CASSLGLGRNQPQHF
. 14 TRBJ1-2 TRBD1 TRBV5-1 TGCGCCAGCAGCTCCCAACAGGGGAATTATGGCTACACCTTC CASSSQQGNYGYTF
few 13 TRBJ2-2 TRBD1 TRBV5-1 TGCGCCAGCAGCTTCGACAGGGCCGGGGAGCTGTTTTTT CASSFDRAGELFF